The next 12 T cell receptor beta chains were all read from a single sample in a study of spatial heterogeneity in lung cancer. Each CDR3 protein gets one entry after TCRdb re-called the 5' RACE reads with MiXCR. The sample consists of 4,000 or so distinct CDR3 sequences, about a fifth of them appearing once. Sample time point: sample taken at primary tumor resection. The study sequenced unsorted whole RNA from tumor, nontumor lung or frozen PBMC. Sequencing used normal lung tissue next to the tumor, obtained at surgery. The receptors stem from a female donor with early-stage non-small cell lung cancer.

By sample fraction, this clonotype is medium-sized. For the CDR3, the DNA is TGTGCCAGCAGCTACCGGGACTGGAGAGGCGAGCAGTACTTC. Translation gives CASSYRDWRGEQYF. This chain connects TRBV11-2 to TRBJ2-7, with D possibly being TRBD2 (6 bases). Per the germline V gene, CDR1 is SGHAT and CDR2 is FQNNGV. This CDR3 has 14 amino acids. Between the trimmed V and J ends, which lost 4 bases and 6 bases, there was a span of 16 bases.

By share of the sample, this clonotype is medium-sized. The CDR3 region has the DNA TGTGCCAGCAGTGAGATAAGCGGTGTCTACGAGCAGTACTTC. Protein sequence: CASSEISGVYEQYF. The chain recombines TRBV25-1 with TRBJ2-7, with D possibly TRBD2 on 5 matching bases. The V end lost 3 bases, the J end lost 3 bases, and 12 bases lay between the germline ends. Germline CDR1 reads MGHDK; CDR2 reads SYGVNS. The CDR3 loop spans 14 amino acids.

Here the CDR3 DNA reads TGTGCCAGCAGCTCCTTTGGCGGTGCCACCGGGGAGCTGTTTTTT. Its protein is CASSSFGGATGELFF. The genes are TRBV12-3 or TRBV12-4 and TRBJ2-2, with unresolved D. The CDR3 extends over 15 amino acids. V gave up 6 bases and J gave up 4 bases, with 15 bases separating them.

Only a few counts were recorded for this clonotype. The chain employs TRBV27 and TRBJ1-3; D uncertain. Germline V gene data show CDR1 as MNHEY and CDR2 as SMNVEV (reference sequence). CDR3 length: 13 amino acids. The V gene lost 4 bases and the J gene lost 0 bases, with 4 bases spanning the gap. CDR3 sequence: CASSSDSGNTIYF. The CDR3 region has the DNA TGTGCCAGCAGTTCGGACTCTGGAAACACCATATATTTT.

CDR3 bases: TGTGCCAGTTTGGGACAGGGTTTCTACAATGAGCAGTTCTTC. This gives the protein CASLGQGFYNEQFF. The chain combines TRBV2 with TRBJ2-1, with 9 nucleotides matching TRBD1. The germline CDR1 and CDR2 sequences are SNHLY and FYNNEI. J was trimmed by 3 bases and V by 9 bases; bases with no gene match: 6. The CDR3 runs 14 residues.

This clonotype is labeled medium-sized. The CDR3 reads CASSSDRGSSYEQYF. The DNA for the CDR3 is TGTGCCAGCAGCAGTGACAGGGGGAGTTCCTACGAGCAGTACTTC. The J gene is TRBJ2-7, the V gene TRBV7-9; 9 positions agree with TRBD1. CDR1 and CDR2 (germline): SEHNR, FQNEAQ (reference sequence). Trimming removed 5 bases from V and 1 base from J; junction bases left unmatched: 6. This CDR3 has 15 amino acids.

The chain recombines TRBV3-1 with TRBJ2-7; D uncertain. CDR3 size: 13 residues. Germline V gene data show CDR1 as LGHDT and CDR2 as YNNKEL (reference sequence). V lost 0 bases to trimming and J lost 6 bases, with 9 bases between them. The CDR3 spells CASSQEARREQYF. CDR3 nucleotide sequence: TGTGCCAGCAGCCAAGAGGCTCGCCGCGAGCAGTACTTC.

In its sample, this clonotype was seen many times. The J gene is TRBJ1-2, the V gene TRBV5-1; possibly TRBD1 for D (6 bases). The CDR3 extends over 13 amino acids. V was trimmed by 5 bases and J by 6 bases, leaving 14 bases between them. Germline CDR1 and CDR2: SGHRS and YFSETQ. The CDR3 DNA sequence: TGCGCCAGCAGAGTCCACAGGGCCGATGGCTACACCTTC. As protein: CASRVHRADGYTF.

V usage is TRBV7-6 and J usage is TRBJ1-5; D gene ambiguous. Germline V gene lookup returns CDR1 SGHVS and CDR2 FNYEAQ. This CDR3 contains 13 residues. The germline V and J ends were trimmed by 5 bases and 0 bases, with 5 bases remaining between them. CDR3 region: CASSANSNQPQHF. Here the CDR3 DNA reads TGTGCCAGCAGCGCTAATAGCAATCAGCCCCAGCATTTT.

This clonotype was found many times. The chain carries TRBV4-2 and TRBJ1-1; the D gene is possibly TRBD1 (5 bases). The CDR3 consists of 13 residues. The V end lost 0 bases, the J end lost 7 bases, and 9 bases lay between the germline ends. Germline lookup yields CDR1 LGHNA and CDR2 YNFKEQ. Written as DNA, the CDR3 is TGTGCCAGCAGCCAAGAAGGGGTTATTGAAGCTTTCTTT. This gives the protein CASSQEGVIEAFF.

Sample share makes this clonotype medium-sized. This rearrangement joins TRBV20-1 to TRBJ1-5, with a weak D call TRBD1 (5 bases). V was shortened by 1 base and J by 5 bases, with 6 bases between the two germline ends. The CDR3 loop spans 12 amino acids. Germline loops: CDR1 DFQATT, CDR2 SNEGSKA (reference sequence). As DNA, the CDR3 is TGCAGTGCTAGAGTAGGGGATCAGCCCCAGCATTTT. It translates to CSARVGDQPQHF.

This clonotype is judged medium-sized (0.01 to 0.1%). The chain has TRBV9 and TRBJ2-3; 9 bases fit TRBD2. Per germline, CDR1 SGDLS and CDR2 YYNGEE. J lost 6 bases, V lost 2 bases, and 7 bases had no gene match. This CDR3 spans 15 amino acids. CDR3 nucleotide sequence: TGTGCCAGCAGCGTCGAGCTAGCGGGATGGGATACGCAGTATTTT. Protein product: CASSVELAGWDTQYF. Combining the CDR3 with reference TRBV9 and TRBJ2-3 gives the whole variable domain DSGVTQTPKHLITATGQRVTLRCSPRSGDLSVYWYQQSLDQGLQFLIQYYNGEERAKGNILERFSAQQFPDLHSELNLSSLELGDSALYFCASSVELAGWDTQYFGPGTRLTVL.